This TCR beta chain was sequenced in a study of molecular identifiers for immune sequencing clone quantification. Sorting isolated naive CD8 T cells as CD8+CD4-CCR7+CD45RA+ events. The study's findings and limits: Over 99% of CMV-specific effector molecules, but under 1% of naive ones, were in clones above 20 copies. Spiked Jurkat TCR RNA from one cell was reportedly detectable among fewer than 1.2 million naive cells.

Methods described previously, with TCR primers listed, were used for bulk TCR libraries. TCRdb analysed the PCR reads with MiXCR anew, one entry per CDR3 protein. The table includes 100,000 or so distinct CDR3 sequences, approximately 40% detected once. The CDR3 extends over 13 amino acids. CDR1 MNHEY and CDR2 SVGAGI come from the germline V gene. Trimming left V 4 bases short and J 8 bases short, with 12 bases between. There are a few counts of this clonotype. The antigen remains undetermined. The clonotype was recovered from a human donor in good health. Some libraries in this study had Jurkat cell RNA spiked in. Sequencing input: naive CD8+ T cells from blood, with Jurkat cell RNA spiked in. Sample subset: FACS-sorted CD8+CD4-CCR7+CD45RA+ naive T cells. V and J are TRBV6-5 and TRBJ2-1; no firm D call. The CDR3 DNA sequence: TGTGCCAGCAGTTTGGCCTTCTGGGATGAGCAGTTCTTC. Protein: CASSLAFWDEQFF.